A selection of T cell receptor beta chains follows, all from one sample in a study of T cell changes during pregnancy in multiple sclerosis. Clones were sequenced by immunoSEQ multiplex PCR, and TCRdb holds only the in-frame ones, with some missing. Of tens of thousands of clones listed, roughly 93% are singletons. This sample comprised peripheral blood, obtained after pregnancy. These receptors all stem from a female donor with multiple sclerosis, enrolled in a pregnancy study. The CDR3 runs from the conserved cysteine through the conserved F or W. Fields, in order: CDR3 protein, CDR3 DNA, clone size, D gene, J gene, V gene. A D gene is named only where the DNA matches it firmly. Expanded clones are given a class, and other clones once, few, many or no size at all.

CDR3aa: CSVEGGHEQYF
CDR3nt: TGCAGCGTTGAAGGCGGCCACGAGCAGTACTTC
abundance: -
d_gene: -
j_gene: TRBJ2-7
v_gene: TRBV29-1

CDR3aa: CASSFLGLQYEQYF
CDR3nt: TGTGCCAGCAGCTTCCTGGGACTGCAGTACGAGCAGTACTTC
abundance: -
d_gene: -
j_gene: TRBJ2-7
v_gene: TRBV7-2

CDR3aa: CASSILSTGNRGSGNTIYF
CDR3nt: TGTGCCAGCAGCATCCTCTCCACAGGGAACAGGGGCTCTGGAAACACCATATATTTT
abundance: -
d_gene: TRBD1
j_gene: TRBJ1-3
v_gene: TRBV5-6

CDR3aa: CASSIEGTRRSGNTIYF
CDR3nt: TGTGCCAGTAGTATAGAGGGGACAAGACGCTCTGGAAACACCATATATTTT
abundance: -
d_gene: -
j_gene: TRBJ1-3
v_gene: TRBV19

CDR3aa: CASTPRGTAVYGYTF
CDR3nt: TGTGCCAGCACCCCCCGGGGGACGGCGGTCTATGGCTACACCTTC
abundance: -
d_gene: -
j_gene: TRBJ1-2
v_gene: TRBV2

CDR3aa: CAWRASGGDKETQYF
CDR3nt: TGTGCCTGGAGAGCTAGCGGAGGGGATAAGGAGACCCAGTACTTC
abundance: -
d_gene: TRBD2
j_gene: TRBJ2-5
v_gene: TRBV30

CDR3aa: CSVGSAIGEQYF
CDR3nt: TGCAGCGTTGGTAGCGCTATCGGCGAACAGTACTTC
abundance: -
d_gene: -
j_gene: TRBJ2-7
v_gene: TRBV29-1

CDR3aa: CASSSLDTDTQYF
CDR3nt: TGTGCCAGCAGCTCCCTAGACACAGATACGCAGTATTTT
abundance: once
d_gene: -
j_gene: TRBJ2-3
v_gene: TRBV7-3

CDR3aa: CASSTLPGQGETQYF
CDR3nt: TGTGCCAGTAGTACTCTCCCGGGACAGGGGGAGACCCAGTACTTC
abundance: -
d_gene: TRBD1
j_gene: TRBJ2-5
v_gene: TRBV19

CDR3aa: CASSLTAGVGDEQFF
CDR3nt: TGTGCCAGCAGCTTAACGGCGGGAGTGGGCGATGAGCAGTTCTTC
abundance: -
d_gene: TRBD2
j_gene: TRBJ2-1
v_gene: TRBV7-3

CDR3aa: CASSLVAGEYQETQYF
CDR3nt: TGTGCCAGCTCACTCGTAGCGGGAGAGTATCAAGAGACCCAGTACTTC
abundance: once
d_gene: TRBD2
j_gene: TRBJ2-5
v_gene: TRBV18

CDR3aa: CASSLSGTGDYGYTF
CDR3nt: TGTGCCAGCAGTTTATCGGGGACAGGGGACTATGGCTACACCTTC
abundance: -
d_gene: TRBD1
j_gene: TRBJ1-2
v_gene: TRBV27

CDR3aa: CASSLGLAGGPPYNEQFF
CDR3nt: TGTGCCAGCAGTTTAGGTCTAGCGGGAGGGCCCCCCTACAATGAGCAGTTCTTC
abundance: -
d_gene: TRBD2
j_gene: TRBJ2-1
v_gene: TRBV28

CDR3aa: CASSRDTANYGYTF
CDR3nt: TGCGCCAGCAGCCGGGACACCGCTAACTATGGCTACACCTTC
abundance: -
d_gene: -
j_gene: TRBJ1-2
v_gene: TRBV5-1

CDR3aa: CASSGQRDTEAFF
CDR3nt: TGTGCCAGCTCAGGGCAGAGAGACACTGAAGCTTTCTTT
abundance: few
d_gene: -
j_gene: TRBJ1-1
v_gene: TRBV18

CDR3aa: CASSIGTGQLYEQYF
CDR3nt: TGTGCCAGTAGTATAGGCACGGGACAGCTCTACGAGCAGTACTTC
abundance: -
d_gene: TRBD1
j_gene: TRBJ2-7
v_gene: TRBV19

CDR3aa: CASSGRQGNYGYTF
CDR3nt: TGTGCCAGCTCGGGGAGACAGGGCAACTATGGCTACACCTTC
abundance: -
d_gene: TRBD1
j_gene: TRBJ1-2
v_gene: TRBV18

CDR3aa: CASSLLSPGLAGVSQETQYF
CDR3nt: TGTGCCAGCAGCTTACTATCGCCGGGACTAGCGGGAGTTAGCCAAGAGACCCAGTACTTC
abundance: -
d_gene: TRBD2
j_gene: TRBJ2-5
v_gene: TRBV7-6

CDR3aa: CASWTADGELFF
CDR3nt: TGTGCCAGCTGGACAGCGGACGGGGAGCTGTTTTTT
abundance: -
d_gene: -
j_gene: TRBJ2-2
v_gene: TRBV28

CDR3aa: CASLWDSSSYEQYF
CDR3nt: TGTGCCAGCTTATGGGACAGCAGCTCCTACGAGCAGTACTTC
abundance: -
d_gene: TRBD1
j_gene: TRBJ2-7
v_gene: TRBV6-6

CDR3aa: CASSFLPTGEQFF
CDR3nt: TGTGCCAGCAGCTTCCTCCCGACTGGGGAGCAGTTCTTC
abundance: -
d_gene: -
j_gene: TRBJ2-1
v_gene: TRBV7-3

CDR3aa: CASSPDRVDQPQHF
CDR3nt: TGTGCCAGCAGTCCGGACAGGGTGGATCAGCCCCAGCATTTT
abundance: -
d_gene: TRBD1
j_gene: TRBJ1-5
v_gene: TRBV27

CDR3aa: CASSLFGNTEAFF
CDR3nt: TGTGCCAGCAGCTTATTCGGGAACACTGAAGCTTTCTTT
abundance: -
d_gene: -
j_gene: TRBJ1-1
v_gene: TRBV11-2

CDR3aa: CASSEGSRKGQPQHF
CDR3nt: TGTGCCAGCAGTGAGGGTTCGAGGAAGGGGCAGCCCCAGCATTTT
abundance: -
d_gene: -
j_gene: TRBJ1-5
v_gene: TRBV2

CDR3aa: CASSFSRGETQYF
CDR3nt: TGTGCTAGCAGCTTCAGTAGGGGGGAGACCCAGTACTTC
abundance: -
d_gene: -
j_gene: TRBJ2-5
v_gene: TRBV7-7

CDR3aa: CASSRQGGYTF
CDR3nt: TGTGCCAGCAGTCGTCAGGGAGGCTACACCTTC
abundance: -
d_gene: -
j_gene: TRBJ1-2
v_gene: TRBV25-1

CDR3aa: CASSFPSGTSETQYF
CDR3nt: TGTGCCAGCAGCTTCCCCAGCGGGACTTCGGAGACCCAGTACTTC
abundance: -
d_gene: TRBD2
j_gene: TRBJ2-5
v_gene: TRBV5-4

CDR3aa: CASSFGDRVAAGANVLTF
CDR3nt: TGTGCCAGCAGCTTTGGAGACAGGGTGGCCGCTGGGGCCAACGTCCTGACTTTC
abundance: once
d_gene: TRBD1
j_gene: TRBJ2-6
v_gene: TRBV11-3

CDR3aa: CASSQDTGAFSGNTIYF
CDR3nt: TGCGCCAGCAGCCAAGATACGGGAGCCTTTTCAGGAAACACCATATATTTT
abundance: -
d_gene: -
j_gene: TRBJ1-3
v_gene: TRBV4-3

CDR3aa: CASRSRPSGAYEQYF
CDR3nt: TGTGCCAGCCGATCTAGGCCTAGCGGGGCCTACGAGCAGTACTTC
abundance: -
d_gene: TRBD2
j_gene: TRBJ2-7
v_gene: TRBV5-5

CDR3aa: CASSPPQGGTEAFF
CDR3nt: TGTGCCAGCAGCCCCCCACAGGGGGGCACTGAAGCTTTCTTT
abundance: -
d_gene: TRBD1
j_gene: TRBJ1-1
v_gene: TRBV7-9

CDR3aa: CASSEWDSIGEDQPQHF
CDR3nt: TGTGCCAGCAGTGAATGGGATTCGATAGGGGAGGATCAGCCCCAGCATTTT
abundance: few
d_gene: -
j_gene: TRBJ1-5
v_gene: TRBV25-1

CDR3aa: CASSQASTDTQYF
CDR3nt: TGCGCCAGCAGCCAGGCTAGCACAGATACGCAGTATTTT
abundance: -
d_gene: -
j_gene: TRBJ2-3
v_gene: TRBV4-3